Listed below are T cell receptor beta chains from one sample, sequenced in a study of blood T cells in healthy people across ages. MiXCR, run by TCRdb on the 5' RACE reads, gives a single entry per CDR3 protein. The sample lists over 1.5 million distinct CDR3 sequences, 49% occurring once. Sequencing input: blood. The source of these receptors is a woman between 40 and 50 years old in good health. Each CDR3 is given with its conserved first and last residue. The order of the fields is V gene, J gene, clone size, D gene, CDR3 DNA, CDR3 protein. D genes are given only for firm matches. Some rows have no size entry. The others give once, few or many, or a class for an expanded clone.

>TRBV21-1|TRBJ2-1|few|-
TGTGCCAAAGGGGAGACGGGGGTTGAGCAGTTCTTC
CAKGETGVEQFF
>TRBV6-6|TRBJ2-7|-|-
TGTGCCAGCAAGGACCGGAGTGGCGAGCAGTACTTC
CASKDRSGEQYF
>TRBV18|TRBJ1-6|-|-
TGTGCCAGCTCACCAGAGGGGAAAGGCTCACCCCTCCACTTT
CASSPEGKGSPLHF
>TRBV28|TRBJ2-3|-|TRBD2
TGTGCCAGCAGTCAGACTAGCGGGGGGGCAGCGTATACGCAGTATTTT
CASSQTSGGAAYTQYF
>TRBV20-1|TRBJ2-3|-|-
TGCAGTGCTCCAAAGACAGATACGCAGTATTTT
CSAPKTDTQYF
>TRBV12-3/TRBV12-4|TRBJ2-1|-|-
TGTGCCAGCAGTTTATATGGGGCACCCTACAATGAGCAGTTCTTC
CASSLYGAPYNEQFF
>TRBV27|TRBJ1-2|-|TRBD1
TGTGCCAGCGGAGACGGGACAGGGTACTATGGCTACACCTTC
CASGDGTGYYGYTF
>TRBV20-1|TRBJ2-7|-|-
TGCAGTGCTATAGGGGGGAGCTCCTACGAGCAGTACTTC
CSAIGGSSYEQYF
>TRBV29-1|TRBJ2-7|many|-
TGCAGCGAGGGCAAGGGGGAAGCCTACGAGCAGTACTTC
CSEGKGEAYEQYF
>TRBV20-1|TRBJ2-1|-|TRBD2
TGCAGTGCTATCGGACTAGCCAATGAGCAGTTCTTC
CSAIGLANEQFF
>TRBV18|TRBJ2-4|-|TRBD1
TGTGCCAGCTCACCAGTATGGGACCGGGACAGGGGAAATATCGGAAACATTCAGTACTTC
CASSPVWDRDRGNIGNIQYF
>TRBV20-1|TRBJ1-2|-|-
TGCAGTGCTAGCAGGGAGATTTCTGGCTACACCTTC
CSASREISGYTF
>TRBV6-5|TRBJ1-2|-|-
TGTGCCAGCAGGGTCGGACAGAGAAACTATGGCTACACCTTC
CASRVGQRNYGYTF
>TRBV7-6|TRBJ2-1|-|-
TGTGCCAGCAGCCCCCTCCCCAGAGGCAACGGTGGGCAGTTCTTC
CASSPLPRGNGGQFF
>TRBV18|TRBJ2-7|few|-
TGTGCCAGCTCACCAGTGGCGGGGCAGAACGAGCAGTACTTC
CASSPVAGQNEQYF
>TRBV24-1|TRBJ2-1|once|-
TGTGCCACCAGTGAAAGACAGACAAGCTCCTACAATGAGCAGTTCTTC
CATSERQTSSYNEQFF
>TRBV5-1|TRBJ2-3|-|TRBD1
TGCGCCAGCAGCGTACTATCCCAGGGGGCTCGGACAGATACGCAGTATTTT
CASSVLSQGARTDTQYF
>TRBV4-2|TRBJ1-6|few|TRBD1
TGTGCCAGCAGCCAATCCCGCCCCGGGGGGACAGATTCACCCCTCCACTTT
CASSQSRPGGTDSPLHF
>TRBV29-1|TRBJ1-2|few|-
TGCAGCGTTGCGCGCGAGGGACCGAACTATGGCTACACCTTC
CSVAREGPNYGYTF
>TRBV6-2/TRBV6-3|TRBJ2-5|few|-
TGTGCCAGCAGTTACTCCGGGATTAAAGAGACCCAGTACTTC
CASSYSGIKETQYF
>TRBV2|TRBJ1-1|few|-
TGTGCCAGCAGTGCTGGCAGGTCGAACACTGAAGCTTTCTTT
CASSAGRSNTEAFF
>TRBV4-1|TRBJ2-5|-|-
TGCGCCAGCAGCCAAGCCCCCCCGAGGGGCCAAGAGACCCAGTACTTC
CASSQAPPRGQETQYF
>TRBV19|TRBJ2-7|once|TRBD1
TGTGCCAGTAGTAGACTCGGGACAGGGACCTACGAGCAGTACTTC
CASSRLGTGTYEQYF
>TRBV7-2|TRBJ2-5|many|TRBD1
TGTGCCAGCAGCCCGGGACAGGGGGGGAGCCAAGAGACCCAGTACTTC
CASSPGQGGSQETQYF
>TRBV29-1|TRBJ1-6|-|-
TGCAGCGTTGAAGACAATCGAGTCGTCGGTGTTATCAATTCACCCCTCCACTTT
CSVEDNRVVGVINSPLHF
>TRBV29-1|TRBJ1-1|-|-
TGCAGCGTTGCAAGGGCGGCCGGGGGGGCTTTCTTT
CSVARAAGGAFF
>TRBV12-3/TRBV12-4|TRBJ2-5|-|-
TGTGCCAGCAGTACCGTGGGCCGATCGGTAGAGACCCAGTACTTC
CASSTVGRSVETQYF
>TRBV6-2/TRBV6-3|TRBJ2-2|few|TRBD2
TGTGCCAGCAGTTATTATGGACTAGCGGCTAACACCGGGGAGCTGTTTTTT
CASSYYGLAANTGELFF
>TRBV28|TRBJ1-2|-|-
TGTGCCAGCAGTTTAATCACGGCTAACTATGGCTACACCTTC
CASSLITANYGYTF
>TRBV28|TRBJ2-1|few|-
TGTGCCAGCAGTTACACCAGAAGATACAATGAGCAGTTCTTC
CASSYTRRYNEQFF
>TRBV20-1|TRBJ2-3|-|-
TGCAGTGCTAGAGATGTGTACGGAGTCGCGGGCACGCAGTATTTT
CSARDVYGVAGTQYF
>TRBV20-1|TRBJ2-5|-|-
TGCAGTGCTGGTGCCGAAGAGACCCAGTACTTC
CSAGAEETQYF
>TRBV20-1|TRBJ2-3|-|-
TGCAGTGCTATCATAACAGGGATTGGCACAGATACGCAGTATTTT
CSAIITGIGTDTQYF
>TRBV6-6|TRBJ2-7|once|TRBD1
TGTGCCAGCAGAACGTTGGGACAGGGCTCCTACGAGCAGTACTTC
CASRTLGQGSYEQYF
>TRBV4-2|TRBJ2-1|few|-
TGTGCCAGCAGCCATCACGGGGCAGGGAACGGCAATGAGCAGTTCTTC
CASSHHGAGNGNEQFF
>TRBV29-1|TRBJ1-2|-|-
TGCAGCGTGGCGGCTCAGGCTGGCTACACCTTC
CSVAAQAGYTF
>TRBV6-6|TRBJ2-5|-|-
TGTGCCAGCAGTTACTCGATAGAAATAAGCGAGACCCAGTACTTC
CASSYSIEISETQYF
>TRBV7-2|TRBJ2-5|-|TRBD1
TGTGCCAGCAGCCAAGAGGGGGCGCGAGGAGAGACCCAGTACTTC
CASSQEGARGETQYF
>TRBV5-1|TRBJ2-3|once|-
TGCGCCAGCAGCCCCGGGAGTGAATGGGGGGATACGCAGTATTTT
CASSPGSEWGDTQYF
>TRBV25-1|TRBJ1-4|few|-
TGTGCCAGCGCGGACAGTTCTAATGAAAAACTGTTTTTT
CASADSSNEKLFF
>TRBV5-1|TRBJ2-4|-|TRBD1
TGCGCCAGCAGCTTGATGACAGGGGGTTATGAGCAGTACTTC
CASSLMTGGYEQYF
>TRBV13|TRBJ2-1|few|TRBD2
TGTGCCAGCAGCTTATCCCAACTACGACTAGCGGACAATGAGCAGTTCTTC
CASSLSQLRLADNEQFF
>TRBV12-3/TRBV12-4|TRBJ2-4|-|-
TGTGCCAGCAGTTTACCCCCCCATTGGGGGAAAGAGACTCAGTACTTC
CASSLPPHWGKETQYF
>TRBV2|TRBJ2-7|once|TRBD2
TGTGCCAGCAGTGCGGTGGGAGGGTACGAGCAGTACTTC
CASSAVGGYEQYF
>TRBV29-1|TRBJ2-3|-|-
TGCAGCGTTGAAGAGGGGGTGAGCACAGATACGCAGTATTTT
CSVEEGVSTDTQYF
>TRBV5-6|TRBJ2-5|-|TRBD2
TGTGCCAGCAGCTTGATACAGCGGGGCCGCCAGGAGACCCAGTACTTC
CASSLIQRGRQETQYF
>TRBV29-1|TRBJ1-5|-|-
TGCAGCGTCGCCGGCGGGGCAGGTCAGCCCCAGCATTTT
CSVAGGAGQPQHF
>TRBV4-3|TRBJ2-1|-|TRBD1
TGCGCCAGCAGCCAAGATATGGACAGGATTAAGTTCTTC
CASSQDMDRIKFF
>TRBV2|TRBJ1-5|-|TRBD1
TGTGCCAGCAGTGAAGCGAGGCAGGGGGATCAGCCCCAGCATTTT
CASSEARQGDQPQHF
>TRBV27|TRBJ1-5|-|TRBD1
TGTGCCAGCAGTTTCCGCCGGGACAGGGTCAATCAGCCCCAGCATTTT
CASSFRRDRVNQPQHF
>TRBV7-2|TRBJ2-5|-|-
TGTGCCGGCAGCTTAGAGGGGCGTAGGCAAGGGACCCAGTACTTC
CAGSLEGRRQGTQYF
>TRBV28|TRBJ2-5|-|-
TGTGCCAGCAGTCCTTCTCTGGGAGGAGGCCAAGAGACCCAGTACTTC
CASSPSLGGGQETQYF
>TRBV12-3/TRBV12-4|TRBJ2-7|-|-
TGTGCCAGCAGTCTGGCCGACAGCCCCCAGTACTTC
CASSLADSPQYF
>TRBV19|TRBJ2-5|many|-
TGTGCCAGCAGCATACGAGAGACCCAGTACTTC
CASSIRETQYF